These 3 T cell receptor beta chains share one sample of origin, sequenced in a study of blood T cell repertoires in COVID-19. The data were produced by immunoSEQ multiplex PCR, yet TCRdb's version contains in-frame clones alone and is incomplete. The sample records approximately 220,000 clones, roughly four fifths being singletons. The sequencing input was PBMCs or T cells enriched from blood (not recorded which). Receptors originate from a woman between 35 and 50 years old with acute COVID-19.

This sequence joins TRBV5-1 and TRBJ1-2; D is perhaps TRBD1 (6 bases). V lost 4 bases and J 8 bases, leaving 21 bases between the germline ends. The CDR3 runs to 15 residues. The V gene's germline CDR1 is SGHRS and CDR2 YFSETQ. Written as DNA, the CDR3 is TGCGCCAGCAGCATAACAGGGTTGAGTGTTAGGGGCTACACCTTC. Residues: CASSITGLSVRGYTF.

The chain has TRBV29-1 and TRBJ1-1, with D possibly matching TRBD1 (6 bases). V was shortened by 7 bases and J by 10 bases, with 16 bases between the two germline ends. Looked up from germline, CDR1 is SQVTM and CDR2 is ANQGSEA. There are 11 residues in the CDR3. DNA of the CDR3: TGCAGCGGCGAGTCAGGGGTAGGAGCTTTCTTT. As protein: CSGESGVGAFF.

V gene TRBV2 combines with J gene TRBJ2-7; weak D call: TRBD1 (5 bases). V lost 4 bases to trimming and J lost 5 bases, with 12 bases between them. The CDR3 length is 13 residues. Germline V gene sequence: CDR1 SNHLY, CDR2 FYNNEI. The CDR3 nucleotides are TGTGCCAGCAGTGGTCCCCCAGGGAACGAGCAGTACTTC. Amino acid sequence: CASSGPPGNEQYF.